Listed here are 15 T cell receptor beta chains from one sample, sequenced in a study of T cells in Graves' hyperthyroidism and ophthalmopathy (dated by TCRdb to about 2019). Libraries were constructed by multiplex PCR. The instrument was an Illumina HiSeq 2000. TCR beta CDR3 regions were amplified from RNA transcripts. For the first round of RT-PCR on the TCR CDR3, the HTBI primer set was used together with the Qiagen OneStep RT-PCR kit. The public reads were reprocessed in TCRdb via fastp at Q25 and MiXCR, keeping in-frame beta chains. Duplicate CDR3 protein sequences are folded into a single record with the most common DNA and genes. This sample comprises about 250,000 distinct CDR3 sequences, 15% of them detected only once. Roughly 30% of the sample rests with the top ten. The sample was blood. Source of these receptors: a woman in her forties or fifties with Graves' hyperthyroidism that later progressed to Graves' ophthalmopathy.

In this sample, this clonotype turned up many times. The CDR3, as DNA: TGCGCCAGCAGCCCCTGGCCCGGTGGTGAAGCTTTCTTT. This encodes CASSPWPGGEAFF. V and J are TRBV5-1 and TRBJ1-1; D ambiguous. Looked up from germline, CDR1 is SGHRS and CDR2 is YFSETQ. The CDR3 loop spans 13 amino acids. Trimming removed 4 bases at V and 7 bases at J, with 14 bases between.

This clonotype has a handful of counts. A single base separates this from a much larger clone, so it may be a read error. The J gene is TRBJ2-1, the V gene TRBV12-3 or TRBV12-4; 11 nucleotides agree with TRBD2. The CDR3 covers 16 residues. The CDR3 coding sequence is TGTGTCAGCAGTTTCTCCTATAGCGGGAGGGTCAATGAGCAGTTCTTC. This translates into CVSSFSYSGRVNEQFF.

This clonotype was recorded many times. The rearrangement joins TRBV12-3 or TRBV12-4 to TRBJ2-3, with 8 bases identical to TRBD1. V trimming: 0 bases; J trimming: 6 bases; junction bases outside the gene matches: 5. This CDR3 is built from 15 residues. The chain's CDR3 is CASSLADREYDTQYF. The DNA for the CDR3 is TGTGCCAGCAGTTTAGCGGACAGGGAATACGATACGCAGTATTTT.

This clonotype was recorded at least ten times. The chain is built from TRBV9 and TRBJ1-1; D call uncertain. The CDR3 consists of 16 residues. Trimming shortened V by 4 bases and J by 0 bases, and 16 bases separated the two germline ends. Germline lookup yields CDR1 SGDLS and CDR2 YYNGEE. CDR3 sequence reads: CASSPQGFDLNTEAFF. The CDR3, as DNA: TGTGCCAGCAGCCCGCAAGGTTTTGATCTGAACACTGAAGCTTTCTTT.

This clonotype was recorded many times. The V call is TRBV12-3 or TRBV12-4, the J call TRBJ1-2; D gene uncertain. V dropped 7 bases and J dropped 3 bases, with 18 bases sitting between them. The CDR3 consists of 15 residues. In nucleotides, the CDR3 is TGTGCCAGCATCCAAACTGGAATCTCCTACTATGGCTACACCTTC. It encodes CASIQTGISYYGYTF.

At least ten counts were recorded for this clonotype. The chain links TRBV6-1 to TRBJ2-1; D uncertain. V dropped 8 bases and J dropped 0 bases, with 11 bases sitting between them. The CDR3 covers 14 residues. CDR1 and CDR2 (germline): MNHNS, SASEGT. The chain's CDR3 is CASAGLSSYNEQFF. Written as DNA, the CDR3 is TGTGCCAGCGCCGGATTAAGCTCCTACAATGAGCAGTTCTTC.

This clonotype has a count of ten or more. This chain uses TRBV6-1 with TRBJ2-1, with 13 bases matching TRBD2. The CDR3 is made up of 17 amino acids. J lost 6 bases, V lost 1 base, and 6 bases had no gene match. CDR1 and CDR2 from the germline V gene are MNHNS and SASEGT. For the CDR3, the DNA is TGTGCCAGCAGTGAAGGCCGGACTAGCGGGAGTATCAATGAGCAGTTCTTC. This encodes CASSEGRTSGSINEQFF.

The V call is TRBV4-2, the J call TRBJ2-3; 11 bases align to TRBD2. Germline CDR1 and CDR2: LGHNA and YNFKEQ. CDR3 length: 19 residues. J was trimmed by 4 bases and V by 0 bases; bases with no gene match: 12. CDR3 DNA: TGTGCCAGCAGCCAAGATTCTAGTAGCGGGAGGGCCCGGGCAGATACGCAGTATTTT. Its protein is CASSQDSSSGRARADTQYF.

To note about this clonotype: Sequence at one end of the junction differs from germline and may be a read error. The CDR3 is CASLTDGTFRVF. Written as DNA, the CDR3 is TGTGCCAGCTTGACCGACGGGACCTTTAGGGTCTTC. The chain links TRBV6-2 or TRBV6-3 to TRBJ2-1, with D tentatively TRBD1 or TRBD2 (5 bases each). There are 12 residues in the CDR3. Per the germline V gene, CDR1 is MNHEY and CDR2 is SVGEGT.

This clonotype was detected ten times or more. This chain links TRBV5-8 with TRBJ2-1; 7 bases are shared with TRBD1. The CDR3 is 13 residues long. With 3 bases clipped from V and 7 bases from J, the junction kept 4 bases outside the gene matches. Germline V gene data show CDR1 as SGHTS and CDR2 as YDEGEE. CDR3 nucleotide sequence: TGTGCCAGCAGCTCTGGACAGGTTAATGAGCAGTTCTTC. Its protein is CASSSGQVNEQFF.

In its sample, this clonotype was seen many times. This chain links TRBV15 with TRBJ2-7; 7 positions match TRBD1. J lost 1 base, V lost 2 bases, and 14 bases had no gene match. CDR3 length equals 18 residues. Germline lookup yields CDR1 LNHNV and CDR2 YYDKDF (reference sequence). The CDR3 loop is CATSRYLDRSRRSYEQYF. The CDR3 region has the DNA TGTGCCACCAGCAGATACTTGGACAGGTCTCGACGGTCCTACGAGCAGTACTTC.

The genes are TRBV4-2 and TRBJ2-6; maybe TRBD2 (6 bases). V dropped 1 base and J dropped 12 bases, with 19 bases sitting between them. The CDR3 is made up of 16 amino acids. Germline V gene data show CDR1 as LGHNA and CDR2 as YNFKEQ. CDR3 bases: TGTGCCAGCAGCCAAGTTCAGGCAGGCGGGGCCCCCGTCCTGACTTTC. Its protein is CASSQVQAGGAPVLTF.

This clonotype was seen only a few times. The CDR3 bases are TGTGCCTGGAGTCCGGGACAGGGAGATTCACCCCTCCACTTT. It specifies CAWSPGQGDSPLHF. This chain uses TRBV30 with TRBJ1-6; 9 bases fit TRBD1. Germline V gene data show CDR1 as GTSNPN and CDR2 as SVGIG (reference sequence). Trimming took 2 bases from V and 8 from J; bases not matched to a gene: 4. This CDR3 has 14 residues.

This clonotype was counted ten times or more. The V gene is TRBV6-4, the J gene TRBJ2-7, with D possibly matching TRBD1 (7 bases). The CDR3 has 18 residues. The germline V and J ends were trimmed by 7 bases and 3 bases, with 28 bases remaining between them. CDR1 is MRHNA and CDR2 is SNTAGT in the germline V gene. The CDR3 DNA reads TGTGCCAGCACCGAACACAGGGGACAAGGCAGGGGACTCTACGAGCAGTACTTC. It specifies CASTEHRGQGRGLYEQYF.

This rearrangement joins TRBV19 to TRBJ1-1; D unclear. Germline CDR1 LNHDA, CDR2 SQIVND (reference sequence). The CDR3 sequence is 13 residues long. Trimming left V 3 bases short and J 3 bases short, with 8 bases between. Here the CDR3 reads CASSIDRDTEAFF. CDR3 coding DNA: TGTGCCAGTAGTATTGACCGGGACACTGAAGCTTTCTTT.